These 8 T cell receptor beta chains were sequenced from one sample in a study of cytomegalovirus exposure and HLA in healthy donors. The primer mix had 60 Vbeta and 13 Jbeta primers. Assay: immunoSEQ multiplex PCR; the TCRdb copy retains only in-frame clones and omits some. The sample carries 120,000 to 150,000 clones, roughly 78% recorded once. What was sequenced was PBMCs. These receptor sequences come from a man aged 35 to 55 in good health and CMV-seropositive.

The chain uses TRBV19 and TRBJ1-3; no definite D call. CDR1 and CDR2 from the germline V gene are LNHDA and SQIVND (reference sequence). V gave up 3 bases and J gave up 2 bases, with 8 bases separating them. CDR3 size: 14 residues. CDR3 residues: CASSISVAGNTIYF. In DNA form, the CDR3 reads TGTGCCAGTAGTATCTCTGTTGCTGGAAACACCATATATTTT. Using reference TRBV19 and TRBJ1-3 for the parts outside the CDR3, the full variable domain is DGGITQSPKYLFRKEGQNVTLSCEQNLNHDAMYWYRQDPGQGLRLIYYSQIVNDFQKGDIAEGYSVSREKKESFPLTVTSAQKNPTAFYLCASSISVAGNTIYFGEGSWLTVV.

J is TRBJ2-4 and V is TRBV6-5, with 8 bases matching TRBD1. With V trimmed by 6 bases and J by 8 bases, 6 bases remained unmatched. The CDR3 contains 13 residues. Germline V gene sequence: CDR1 MNHEY, CDR2 SVGAGI. CDR3 DNA sequence: TGTGCCAGCAGACCGGGACAGGAGGACATTCAGTACTTC. Its protein product is CASRPGQEDIQYF.

This sequence joins TRBV5-1 and TRBJ2-2; D gene uncertain. This CDR3 spans 16 amino acids. V lost 4 bases and J 4 bases, leaving 17 bases between the germline ends. Germline CDR1 SGHRS, CDR2 YFSETQ. CDR3 amino acids: CASSQTTPGVTGELFF. The CDR3 DNA reads TGCGCCAGCAGCCAAACGACCCCCGGAGTCACCGGGGAGCTGTTTTTT.

Only one count was recorded for this clone. V usage is TRBV11-2 and J usage is TRBJ1-4, with D unresolved. The CDR3 extends over 16 amino acids. Germline V lookup: CDR1 SGHAT, CDR2 FQNNGV. Trimming shortened V by 1 base and J by 3 bases, and 12 bases separated the two germline ends. The CDR3 loop is CASSLGLRGPNEKLFF. In DNA, the CDR3 is TGTGCCAGCAGCTTAGGACTGCGTGGTCCTAATGAAAAACTGTTTTTT.

The chain links TRBV7-2 to TRBJ2-2; a weak D match, TRBD1 (6 bases). This CDR3 has 15 amino acids. Between the trimmed V and J ends, which lost 1 base and 4 bases, there was a span of 10 bases. Germline CDR1 and CDR2: SGHTA and FQGNSA. CDR3: CASSLGQGSTGELFF. In nucleotides, the CDR3 is TGTGCCAGCAGCTTAGGCCAGGGGAGCACCGGGGAGCTGTTTTTT.

The V call is TRBV7-9, the J call TRBJ1-3; D is ambiguous. Trimming removed 1 base at V and 0 bases at J, with 13 bases between. The V gene's germline CDR1 is SEHNR and CDR2 FQNEAQ (reference sequence). This CDR3 is 17 amino acids long. In DNA form, the CDR3 reads TGTGCCAGCAGCTTAGTTGGTACAGCCGCCTCTGGAAACACCATATATTTT. Translating it yields CASSLVGTAASGNTIYF.

The chain employs TRBV18 and TRBJ1-1, with D possibly TRBD1 on 5 matching bases. Germline-derived CDR1 and CDR2 are KGHSH and LQKENI. Trimming cost V 1 base and J 4 bases, with 22 bases left between them. This CDR3 has 18 amino acids. CDR3 in amino acids: CASSPLSQGMDVFTEAFF. The CDR3 bases are TGTGCCAGCTCACCACTTTCCCAGGGAATGGATGTATTCACTGAAGCTTTCTTT.

The gene calls are TRBV10-3 and TRBJ2-7; D ambiguous. The CDR3 has 13 amino acids. Trimming cost V 2 bases and J 4 bases, with 9 bases left between them. The V gene's germline CDR1 is ENHRY and CDR2 SYGVKD. CDR3 residues: CAISEDTRYEQYF. For the CDR3, the DNA is TGTGCCATCAGTGAGGACACAAGATACGAGCAGTACTTC.